One and the same sample provided the 25 T cell receptor beta chains below, sequenced in a study of cytomegalovirus exposure and HLA in healthy donors. PCR used 60 Vbeta primers and 13 Jbeta primers. Assay used: immunoSEQ multiplex PCR; TCRdb lists only in-frame clones, some missing. The sample carries about 170,000 clones, about four fifths recorded once. The specimen was PBMCs. Receptor source: a young man in good health and CMV-seropositive.

The chain carries TRBV27 and TRBJ2-5; D is unresolved. Trimming pared 0 bases from V and 3 bases from J, leaving 11 bases between. This CDR3 has 15 residues. Germline V CDR1 and CDR2: MNHEY, SMNVEV (reference sequence). CDR3 loop: CASSLSRQPKETQYF. In DNA form, the CDR3 reads TGTGCCAGCAGTTTATCGAGGCAACCAAAAGAGACCCAGTACTTC.

The chain uses TRBV10-2 and TRBJ2-1; maybe TRBD2 (6 bases). Trimming removed 8 bases from V and 0 bases from J, with 17 bases in between. The CDR3 contains 16 residues. Germline V CDR1 and CDR2: WSHSY, SAAADI. CDR3: CASSDGGGLSYNEQFF. The DNA for the CDR3 is TGCGCCAGCTCGGACGGGGGTGGCCTCTCCTACAATGAGCAGTTCTTC.

This chain joins TRBV7-9 and TRBJ1-5, with D perhaps TRBD1 (5 bases). Germline CDR1 reads SEHNR; CDR2 reads FQNEAQ (reference sequence). The CDR3 covers 15 residues. The V gene lost 3 bases and the J gene lost 4 bases, with 13 bases spanning the gap. CDR3 sequence (DNA): TGTGCCAGCAGCTTGGGGACTGCACCGAATCAGCCCCAGCATTTT. Translated, it gives CASSLGTAPNQPQHF.

This clone was observed a handful of times. This chain links TRBV7-9 with TRBJ1-1; possibly TRBD1 for D (6 bases). Germline V gene lookup returns CDR1 SEHNR and CDR2 FQNEAQ (reference sequence). This CDR3 has 15 residues. V lost 0 bases and J lost 3, with 11 bases in between. CDR3 region: CASSLASGQHTEAFF. CDR3 DNA: TGTGCCAGCAGCTTAGCGTCCGGACAGCACACTGAAGCTTTCTTT.

The chain has TRBV6-1 and TRBJ1-5; 9 nucleotides agree with TRBD1. Per the germline V gene, CDR1 is MNHNS and CDR2 is SASEGT. The CDR3 length is 14 residues. The V gene end was trimmed by 3 bases and the J gene end by 7 bases; junction bases not matched to a gene: 4. The CDR3 DNA reads as TGTGCCAGCAGTGATACAGGGGGCTCGCAGCCCCAGCATTTT. This encodes CASSDTGGSQPQHF.

This chain links TRBV5-4 with TRBJ2-1; 9 bases line up with TRBD2. Looked up from germline, CDR1 is SGHNT and CDR2 is YYREEE (reference sequence). This CDR3 contains 14 residues. J was trimmed by 7 bases and V by 2 bases; bases with no gene match: 4. The CDR3 here is CASSFTSGLNEQFF. CDR3 in DNA: TGTGCCAGCAGCTTCACTAGCGGGCTAAATGAGCAGTTCTTC. Complete variable domain (other parts from reference TRBV5-4 and TRBJ2-1): ETGVTQSPTHLIKTRGQQVTLRCSSQSGHNTVSWYQQALGQGPQFIFQYYREEENGRGNFPPRFSGLQFPNYSSELNVNALELDDSALYLCASSFTSGLNEQFFGPGTRLTVL.

The chain has TRBV7-9 and TRBJ2-7; 10 nucleotides line up with TRBD2. Germline assignment: CDR1 SEHNR and CDR2 FQNEAQ (reference sequence). Trimming at V came to 5 bases and at J to 5 bases, leaving 15 bases not matched to a gene. The CDR3 sequence is 17 residues long. CDR3 DNA sequence: TGTGCCAGCAGCACTTACGGACTAGCGGCCCTGGGCAACGAGCAGTACTTC. Residues: CASSTYGLAALGNEQYF.

The genes are TRBV7-2 and TRBJ2-1, with 10 nucleotides matching TRBD2. CDR1 and CDR2 from the germline V gene are SGHTA and FQGNSA. Germline trimming cut 5 bases from V and 11 bases from J; bases unmatched to any gene: 15. The CDR3 runs 16 residues. This CDR3 reads CASSRGVLAGGYQQFF. DNA of the CDR3: TGTGCCAGCAGCCGAGGGGTTTTAGCGGGGGGTTACCAGCAGTTCTTC.

This clone showed up just a few times. J is TRBJ1-1 and V is TRBV6-6; TRBD1 aligns across 7 bases. Germline CDR1 reads MNHNY; CDR2 reads SVGAGI (reference sequence). Germline trimming cut 5 bases from V and 1 base from J; bases unmatched to any gene: 7. This CDR3 comprises 15 residues. CDR3 nucleotide sequence: TGTGCCAGCAGTAAAAACAGGGGTGGGAACACTGAAGCTTTCTTT. Protein sequence: CASSKNRGGNTEAFF.

The V gene is TRBV28, the J gene TRBJ1-5; 7 bases fit TRBD1. CDR1 is MDHEN and CDR2 is SYDVKM in the germline V gene. J gave up 5 bases and V 6 bases, and 10 bases lay outside the gene matches. The CDR3 sequence is 15 residues long. The CDR3 spells CASSRTGVRDQPQHF. The CDR3, as DNA: TGTGCCAGCAGCCGCACAGGGGTCAGGGATCAGCCCCAGCATTTT. Using reference TRBV28 and TRBJ1-5 for the parts outside the CDR3, the full variable domain is DVKVTQSSRYLVKRTGEKVFLECVQDMDHENMFWYRQDPGLGLRLIYFSYDVKMKEKGDIPEGYSVSREKKERFSLILESASTNQTSMYLCASSRTGVRDQPQHFGDGTRLSIL.

V is TRBV2 and J is TRBJ1-4; D is unclear. Germline CDR1 reads SNHLY; CDR2 reads FYNNEI. Between the trimmed V and J ends, which lost 8 bases and 0 bases, there was a span of 10 bases. CDR3 length equals 14 residues. DNA for the CDR3: TGTGCCAGCCTACCCCGCTCAACTAATGAAAAACTGTTTTTT. It codes for CASLPRSTNEKLFF. The full variable domain, its missing parts supplied by reference TRBV2 and TRBJ1-4, is EPEVTQTPSHQVTQMGQEVILRCVPISNHLYFYWYRQILGQKVEFLVSFYNNEISEKSEIFDDQFSVERPDGSNFTLKIRSTKLEDSAMYFCASLPRSTNEKLFFGSGTQLSVL.

This chain connects TRBV29-1 to TRBJ2-1; tentative D call: TRBD2 (6 bases). The germline gives CDR1 SQVTM, CDR2 ANQGSEA. Trimming cost V 8 bases and J 1 base, with 18 bases left between them. This CDR3 contains 15 residues. For the CDR3, the DNA is TGCAGCCTGATCGGTGCTGGAGGGTCCTACAATGAGCAGTTCTTC. Amino acids: CSLIGAGGSYNEQFF.

The chain couples TRBV4-2 to TRBJ2-5; D is uncertain. The CDR3 length is 15 residues. Germline V gene lookup returns CDR1 LGHNA and CDR2 YNFKEQ. Trimming removed 2 bases at V and 4 bases at J, with 14 bases between. The CDR3, as DNA: TGTGCCAGCAGCCAATTCCCGACTGAACGAGAGACCCAGTACTTC. Its translation is CASSQFPTERETQYF.

This chain links TRBV6-4 with TRBJ1-4, with D perhaps matching TRBD1 (5 bases). V shed 6 bases and J shed 2 bases, with 16 bases lying between them. CDR1 is MRHNA and CDR2 is SNTAGT in the germline V gene. The CDR3 is 16 amino acids. The CDR3 DNA reads TGTGCCAGCAGCCCAACTGTGTGGGGCACTAATGAAAAACTGTTTTTT. Protein sequence: CASSPTVWGTNEKLFF.

The DNA of the CDR3 is TGTGCCAGCTCACTAGAGCGACAGGGGAACTATGGCTACACCTTC. Amino acid sequence: CASSLERQGNYGYTF. The rearrangement links TRBV18 to TRBJ1-2, with 8 bases identical to TRBD1. In germline, CDR1 is KGHSH, CDR2 LQKENI. With 4 bases clipped from V and 2 bases from J, the junction kept 6 bases outside the gene matches. This CDR3 region has 15 residues.

This clone was detected a few times. The chain has TRBV28 and TRBJ2-7; 7 bases are shared with TRBD2. V gave up 5 bases and J gave up 5 bases; unmatched junction bases: 9. Germline V gives CDR1 MDHEN, CDR2 SYDVKM. The CDR3 loop spans 14 amino acids. This CDR3 reads CASSRSGNIDEQYF. In nucleotides, the CDR3 is TGTGCCAGCAGTCGAAGCGGGAACATAGACGAGCAGTACTTC.

V and J are TRBV5-6 and TRBJ2-3; D unclear. This CDR3 has 17 amino acids. The ends were cut back, 2 bases at V and 2 bases at J, with 18 bases in the middle. Germline CDR1 is SGHDT and CDR2 is YYEEEE. Here the CDR3 reads CASSFFSELSPTDTQYF. The CDR3 DNA reads as TGTGCCAGCAGCTTTTTCAGCGAGTTATCGCCCACAGATACGCAGTATTTT.

The rearrangement links TRBV27 to TRBJ2-6; D unresolved. The germline CDR1 and CDR2 sequences are MNHEY and SMNVEV (reference sequence). V shed 4 bases and J shed 0 bases, with 16 bases lying between them. The CDR3 is 18 residues long. This chain's CDR3 is CASSSLQRQLSGANVLTF. DNA of the CDR3: TGTGCCAGCAGTTCACTCCAGCGCCAACTCTCTGGGGCCAACGTCCTGACTTTC.

The rearrangement uses TRBV11-3 and TRBJ2-3, with 7 bases matching TRBD2. V lost 5 bases, J lost 2 bases, and 13 bases stayed unmatched. CDR1 and CDR2 (germline): SGHNT, YENEEA. The CDR3 loop spans 17 amino acids. For the CDR3, the DNA is TGTGCCAGCAGCACCCGGGACTACAGGACTTTCACAGATACGCAGTATTTT. It translates to CASSTRDYRTFTDTQYF.

This clone has a handful of counts. J is TRBJ1-1 and V is TRBV14; 10 bases match TRBD1. The CDR3 extends over 12 amino acids. With 5 bases clipped from V and 11 bases from J, the junction kept 5 bases outside the gene matches. Germline V lookup: CDR1 SGHDN, CDR2 FVKESK. The CDR3 spells CASSRTGGLAFF. In DNA, the CDR3 is TGTGCCAGCAGCAGGACAGGGGGTCTGGCTTTCTTT.

The chain employs TRBV11-2 and TRBJ2-2, with D possibly matching TRBD1 (6 bases). The CDR3 sequence is 15 residues long. V lost 6 bases and J lost 5, with 16 bases in between. Germline CDR1 SGHAT, CDR2 FQNNGV. The CDR3 nucleotides are TGTGCCAGCAGTTTAAGGGGGTCGGGAACCGGGGAGCTGTTTTTT. This gives the protein CASSLRGSGTGELFF.

A few counts support this clone. The V call is TRBV6-6, the J call TRBJ2-2, with TRBD1 matching 8 bases. Per germline, CDR1 MNHNY and CDR2 SVGAGI (reference sequence). J lost 6 bases, V lost 6 bases, and 3 bases had no gene match. The CDR3 is 13 amino acids. The CDR3, as DNA: TGTGCCAGCAGCAAACAGGGGGCCGGGGAGCTGTTTTTT. Its protein product is CASSKQGAGELFF.

Of note for this clone: Other DNA variants within this sample encode the same CDR3. The chain carries TRBV6-4 and TRBJ2-2; D is unresolved. Between the trimmed V and J ends, which lost 0 bases and 5 bases, there was a span of 4 bases. Germline V lookup: CDR1 MRHNA, CDR2 SNTAGT. CDR3 length equals 13 residues. The CDR3 DNA reads as TGTGCCAGCAGTGACTCCTCGACCGGGGAGCTGTTTTTT. Its translation is CASSDSSTGELFF.

The chain couples TRBV28 to TRBJ2-5; D call uncertain. The J call may be mistaken, given a closer DNA end match to TRBJ2-7. CDR1 is MDHEN and CDR2 is SYDVKM in the germline V gene. This CDR3 region has 13 residues. CDR3 amino acids: CASSTARHYEQYF. Written as DNA, the CDR3 is TGTGCCAGCAGTACCGCCCGGCACTACGAGCAGTACTTC.

The chain combines TRBV15 with TRBJ2-7; 8 bases fit TRBD1. The V gene end was trimmed by 9 bases and the J gene end by 1 base; junction bases not matched to a gene: 8. Germline V CDR1 and CDR2: LNHNV, YYDKDF (reference sequence). The CDR3 covers 14 residues. CDR3 protein: CATNDGTGSYEQYF. CDR3 nucleotides: TGTGCCACTAACGACGGGACAGGTTCCTACGAGCAGTACTTC.